The source of this T cell receptor beta chain is a study of T cell responses to AZD1222 COVID-19 vaccine. Study-level findings and limits: The study found Spike-specific TCR breadth and depth rose after two AZD1222 doses.

As to this clone: The target antigen is unknown.

The method was immunoSEQ multiplex PCR; TCRdb's version includes in-frame clones alone and lacks a portion of them. The sample holds roughly 110,000 clones, 70% to 90% seen once. From germline, CDR1 is LNHNV and CDR2 YYDKDF (reference sequence). The V and J ends lost 0 bases and 0 bases, in that order; junction bases with no gene match: 2. This CDR3 is 15 amino acids long. This clonotype was sampled from an adult who received the AZD1222 COVID-19 vaccine. The starting material was peripheral blood, obtained 28 days after the second AZD1222 dose. J is TRBJ2-7 and V is TRBV15; 7 bases map to TRBD2. DNA for the CDR3: TGTGCCACCAGCAGAGATGGGGGGGGCTCCTACGAGCAGTACTTC. This encodes CATSRDGGGSYEQYF.